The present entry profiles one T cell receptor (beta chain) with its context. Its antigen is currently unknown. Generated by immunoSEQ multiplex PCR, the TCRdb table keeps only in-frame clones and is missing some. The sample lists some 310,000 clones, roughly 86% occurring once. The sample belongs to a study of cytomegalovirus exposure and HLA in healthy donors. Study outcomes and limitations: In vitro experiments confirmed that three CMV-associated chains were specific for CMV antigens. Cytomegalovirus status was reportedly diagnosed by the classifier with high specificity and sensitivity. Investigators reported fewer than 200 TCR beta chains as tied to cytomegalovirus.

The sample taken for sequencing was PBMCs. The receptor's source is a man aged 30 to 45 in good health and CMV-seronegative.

In DNA, the CDR3 is TGCGCCAGCAGCCTAGACAGCCCGTCCTACAATGAGCAGTTCTTC. Its protein is CASSLDSPSYNEQFF. V and J are TRBV10-1 and TRBJ2-1; possibly TRBD1 for D (5 bases). The CDR3 is 15 amino acids. V dropped 6 bases and J dropped 1 base, with 13 bases sitting between them. Germline values: CDR1 WNHNN, CDR2 SYGVQD (reference sequence).